This note documents a single T cell receptor beta chain sequence. Its antigen remains unknown. The CDR3 does not close with the conserved phenylalanine or tryptophan, likely indicating a read error. This sample is drawn from a study of liver allograft versus peripheral blood T cells. About the study: Transplanted-liver and recipient peripheral blood T cell receptor repertoires were compared.

V lost 5 bases and J lost 4; bases outside the gene matches: 9. The germline V gene has CDR1 MDHEN and CDR2 SYDVKM. The CDR3 covers 15 residues. Findings and limits, study-wide: A difference was reportedly observed between T cell receptor repertoires inside liver allografts and those in peripheral blood.

TCRdb reprocessed the reads with MiXCR, giving one entry per CDR3 protein. The sample consists of more than 10,000 distinct CDR3 sequences, 25% to 35% of them appearing once. The chain uses TRBV28 and TRBJ1-2; 8 bases line up with TRBD1. The receptor's source is a human patient who had a liver transplant. These T cells may partly come from the graft donor. This chain's CDR3 is CASSITGGTGYGYTI. Here the CDR3 DNA reads TGTGCCAGCAGTATTACAGGGGGTACGGGCTATGGCTACACCATC.